One and the same sample provided the 7 T cell receptor beta chains below, sequenced in a study of shared clonotypes between healthy human individuals. The assay was immunoSEQ multiplex PCR, and TCRdb's table has in-frame clones only and misses some. Seen here are 90,000 to 100,000 clones, 40% to 55% observed once, and the top ten hold over 13%. Sequencing was performed on PBMCs. Receptors originate from a woman aged 40 to 50 in good health. Some clones in this sample may be carry-over from other donors' samples.

The CDR3 nucleotides are TGTGCCAGCAGTGGAGGGGGCTCTCTGAGGGATGAGCAGTTCTTC. This codes for CASSGGGSLRDEQFF. The chain carries TRBV2 and TRBJ2-1, with 7 bases matching TRBD1. Germline lookup yields CDR1 SNHLY and CDR2 FYNNEI. CDR3 length: 15 amino acids. Unmatched junction bases numbered 11, after V lost 4 bases and J lost 8 bases.

This clone was counted at least ten times. The chain is built from TRBV19 and TRBJ2-1; 12 positions agree with TRBD2. Losses at the gene ends were 3 bases for V and 5 bases for J; bases not matched to a gene: 11. The CDR3 contains 18 residues. Germline assignment: CDR1 LNHDA and CDR2 SQIVND (reference sequence). The CDR3 spells CASSMALAGGHSDNEQFF. CDR3 nucleotides: TGTGCCAGTAGTATGGCCCTAGCGGGAGGGCATAGCGACAATGAGCAGTTCTTC.

This clone was seen only a few times. V and J are TRBV6-9 and TRBJ2-5, with TRBD1 identical over 7 bases. Germline lookup yields CDR1 MNHGY and CDR2 SVAAGI. The V gene end was trimmed by 8 bases and the J gene end by 1 base; junction bases not matched to a gene: 16. The CDR3 spans 17 residues. The CDR3 bases are TGTGCCAGCGCTCGACCTCGGGACAGTAAGAGCCAAGAGACCCAGTACTTC. It translates to CASARPRDSKSQETQYF.

As for this clone: Relative to the germline gene, one junction end is altered; a read error may explain this. The V gene is TRBV5-6, the J gene TRBJ2-7, with TRBD2 identical over 10 bases. Germline V CDR1 and CDR2: SGHDT, YYEEEE. The CDR3 sequence is 16 residues long. This chain's CDR3 is CASSLTPGLAPPPPDF. In nucleotides, the CDR3 is TGTGCCAGCAGCTTAACCCCGGGACTAGCGCCTCCGCCTCCAGACTTC.

J is TRBJ1-2 and V is TRBV12-5; no reliable D call. CDR3 length: 13 amino acids. Trimming removed 9 bases at V and 2 bases at J, with 13 bases between. The germline gives CDR1 LGHNT, CDR2 FRNRAP. The CDR3 DNA follows: TGTGCTAGCTCTACGGACGGAAACTATGGCTACACCTTC. Residues: CASSTDGNYGYTF.

This clone was counted many times. V usage is TRBV27 and J usage is TRBJ1-1; D unresolved. The CDR3 contains 14 residues. CDR1 MNHEY and CDR2 SMNVEV come from the germline V gene (reference sequence). The V gene lost 5 bases and the J gene lost 3 bases, with 13 bases spanning the gap. The CDR3 region has the DNA TGTGCCAGCAGTAGAAGGTACGGCGACACTGAAGCTTTCTTT. Translation: CASSRRYGDTEAFF.

The CDR3 here is CASSQDRGSGATEAFF. CDR3 nucleotide sequence: TGTGCCAGCAGCCAAGATCGGGGCAGTGGGGCCACTGAAGCTTTCTTT. This rearrangement joins TRBV4-2 to TRBJ1-1; TRBD1 is a possible D gene (5 bases). V was pared by 0 bases and J by 4 bases, with 15 bases between. CDR3 length: 16 amino acids. The germline V gene has CDR1 LGHNA and CDR2 YNFKEQ.